This TCR beta chain emerged from a study of blood T cell repertoires in COVID-19. Study as a whole: Collection of acute and convalescent COVID-19 samples took place in the United States, Italy and Spain. T cells, B-cell-depleted T cells, or PBMCs supplied cDNA or gDNA.

The data were produced by immunoSEQ multiplex PCR, yet TCRdb's version contains in-frame clones alone and is incomplete. Of 150,000 to 200,000 clones listed, about 80% are singletons. This CDR3 region has 14 residues. In germline, CDR1 is LNHDA, CDR2 SQIVND (reference sequence). Unmatched junction bases numbered 4, after V lost 5 bases and J lost 4 bases. In this sample, this clone turned up once. The clonotype was recovered from a human donor with acute or convalescent COVID-19. The donor label of this sample is uncertain. V usage is TRBV19 and J usage is TRBJ1-5; 8 bases agree with TRBD1. Sample: peripheral blood. CDR3 amino acids: CASSADRANQPQHF. CDR3 DNA sequence: TGTGCCAGTAGTGCGGACAGGGCTAATCAGCCCCAGCATTTT. The whole variable domain, filled in from reference TRBV19 and TRBJ1-5, reads DGGITQSPKYLFRKEGQNVTLSCEQNLNHDAMYWYRQDPGQGLRLIYYSQIVNDFQKGDIAEGYSVSREKKESFPLTVTSAQKNPTAFYLCASSADRANQPQHFGDGTRLSIL.